This is a list of T cell receptor beta chains from one sample in a study of post-analysis software for immune sequencing data. TCRdb called the PCR reads again in MiXCR, with one record for every CDR3 protein. The repertoire includes 800,000 to 950,000 distinct CDR3 sequences, about 53% of them detected once, and roughly 4.4% sits in the top ten. Sequencing used blood. These receptors were collected from a girl aged 5-17 years with multiple sclerosis. The CDR3 runs from the conserved cysteine through the conserved F or W. Not every row has a clone size; where given, it reads once, few, many or a size class.

abundance: .; v_gene: TRBV20-1; j_gene: TRBJ2-1; CDR3aa: CSAKRQVNSYNEQFF
abundance: .; v_gene: TRBV5-1; j_gene: TRBJ2-1; CDR3aa: CASSFSSGTGNTPYNEQFF
abundance: .; v_gene: TRBV5-1; j_gene: TRBJ2-7; CDR3aa: CASSLTGTGFYEQYF
abundance: few; v_gene: TRBV12-3/TRBV12-4; j_gene: TRBJ1-2; CDR3aa: CASTLVDATGYTF
abundance: once; v_gene: TRBV20-1; j_gene: TRBJ1-5; CDR3aa: CSARDRIQGDSQPQHF
abundance: .; v_gene: TRBV12-3/TRBV12-4; j_gene: TRBJ1-2; CDR3aa: CASRNGQRTYGYTF
abundance: .; v_gene: TRBV30; j_gene: TRBJ2-3; CDR3aa: CAWSGGHSTDTQYF
abundance: .; v_gene: TRBV2; j_gene: TRBJ1-2; CDR3aa: CASKRTDNYGYTF
abundance: .; v_gene: TRBV5-1; j_gene: .; CDR3aa: CASSPDRGVYEQYF
abundance: .; v_gene: TRBV5-1; j_gene: TRBJ2-1; CDR3aa: CASSKTGTGVNEQFF
abundance: .; v_gene: TRBV5-1; j_gene: TRBJ2-7; CDR3aa: CASTSTSGGYEQYF
abundance: few; v_gene: TRBV6-5; j_gene: TRBJ2-1; CDR3aa: CASSLAGGRSYNEQFF